This TCR beta chain is drawn from a study of shared clonotypes between healthy human individuals. General study findings and limits: There were few donors, and this limited the genetic and exposure-history diversity represented.

To note about this clone: The antigen is not known.

V trimming: 3 bases; J trimming: 1 base; junction bases outside the gene matches: 2. Germline V lookup: CDR1 MGHRA, CDR2 YSYEKL. The CDR3 has 16 residues. The naive CD8 fraction comprised CD45RO-negative cells positively selected for CCR7 and excluded terminally differentiated effector memory CD45RA+ cells. In the original analysis: As immunoSEQ supplied junction-only sequences (without quality scores), filtering differed. Generated by immunoSEQ multiplex PCR, the TCRdb table keeps only in-frame clones and is missing some. V and J calls and clone size come straight from that table; D and trimming were deduced from the DNA. The sample records roughly 1,800,000 clones, about 95% being singletons.

The clonotype comes from a man between 18 and 29 years old in good health. This chain joins TRBV4-1 and TRBJ2-3, with 12 nucleotides matching TRBD2. The sequenced sample was naive CD8+ T cells sorted from blood. The CDR3 coding sequence is TGCGCCAGCAGCCATGCTAGCGGGGGGGGCACAGATACGCAGTATTTT. It translates to CASSHASGGGTDTQYF.